The 23 T cell receptor beta chains presented below share a single source sample, sequenced in a study of T cells in Graves' hyperthyroidism and ophthalmopathy. TCR beta CDR3 sequences were amplified from RNA transcripts. An initial round of RT-PCR targeting the TCR CDR3 relied on the HTBI primer set. TCRdb itself ran the multiplex PCR reads through MiXCR, one entry per CDR3 protein. The sample yields about 510,000 distinct CDR3 sequences, approximately 15% seen once. Sample: blood. The receptors here all came from a woman in her forties with Graves' hyperthyroidism.

The table lists this clonotype with many counts. This chain links TRBV18 with TRBJ1-1; 8 bases map to TRBD1. The CDR3 has 15 amino acids. V trimming: 5 bases; J trimming: 1 base; junction bases outside the gene matches: 6. CDR1 is KGHSH and CDR2 is LQKENI in the germline V gene. The CDR3 reads CASSARTGQNTEAFF. Here the CDR3 DNA reads TGTGCCAGCTCAGCCCGGACAGGGCAGAACACTGAAGCTTTCTTT.

This clonotype was seen ten or more times. The gene calls are TRBV28 and TRBJ2-5; D might be TRBD1 or TRBD2, each matching 6 bases. The V gene lost 6 bases and the J gene lost 5 bases, with 13 bases spanning the gap. Germline V gene sequence: CDR1 MDHEN, CDR2 SYDVKM. The CDR3 contains 13 residues. CDR3 sequence: CASRPRGAETQYF. In DNA form, the CDR3 reads TGTGCCAGCAGACCGAGGGGGGCCGAGACCCAGTACTTC.

This clonotype showed up many times. This CDR3 is CASSLAPTDSYEQYF. As DNA, the CDR3 is TGTGCCAGCAGCTTAGCCCCGACAGACTCCTACGAGCAGTACTTC. The V call is TRBV11-2, the J call TRBJ2-7; D perhaps matches TRBD1 (5 bases). CDR1 and CDR2 from the germline V gene are SGHAT and FQNNGV. This CDR3 spans 15 amino acids. Trimming removed 1 base at V and 0 bases at J, with 10 bases between.

This clonotype was counted many times. The CDR3 here is CASSLPVAVFPEDEQYF. The CDR3 DNA sequence: TGTGCCAGCAGCTTGCCAGTAGCGGTTTTTCCCGAGGACGAGCAGTACTTC. V usage is TRBV5-8 and J usage is TRBJ2-7; maybe TRBD2 (6 bases). This CDR3 contains 17 residues. The ends were cut back, 1 base at V and 5 bases at J, with 22 bases in the middle. Germline V gene lookup returns CDR1 SGHTS and CDR2 YDEGEE.

About this clonotype itself: An end of the junction differs from the germline gene, which may be a read error. The chain joins TRBV5-1 to TRBJ2-1, with TRBD2 matching over 7 bases. The germline V gene has CDR1 SGHRS and CDR2 YFSETQ. The CDR3 covers 18 residues. Here the CDR3 reads CAGSLQDGGFSSYNEQFF. DNA for the CDR3: TGCGCCGGCAGCTTGCAAGACGGGGGGTTCAGCTCCTACAATGAGCAGTTCTTC.

The table lists this clonotype with many counts. The chain employs TRBV5-1 and TRBJ1-1; 9 bases are shared with TRBD1. J lost 4 bases, V lost 0 bases, and 7 bases had no gene match. The CDR3 has 16 residues. Per germline, CDR1 SGHRS and CDR2 YFSETQ. In DNA form, the CDR3 reads TGCGCCAGCAGCTTGGTGGTATGGGACAGGGTCACTGAAGCTTTCTTT. Its translation is CASSLVVWDRVTEAFF.

This clonotype was detected ten times or more. The rearrangement links TRBV6-1 to TRBJ2-1; D gene ambiguous. Looked up from germline, CDR1 is MNHNS and CDR2 is SASEGT. The V and J ends lost 5 bases and 3 bases respectively, with 17 bases between them. This CDR3 comprises 16 residues. CDR3 amino acids: CASSSTGRGFYNEQFF. The CDR3 coding sequence is TGTGCCAGCAGTAGTACCGGACGCGGATTCTACAATGAGCAGTTCTTC.

This clonotype was seen repeatedly, ten times or more. The chain combines TRBV2 with TRBJ1-1, with D tentatively TRBD1 (5 bases). V lost 1 base to trimming and J lost 4 bases, with 16 bases between them. The CDR3 is 16 amino acids. From germline, CDR1 is SNHLY and CDR2 FYNNEI. The CDR3 DNA follows: TGTGCCAGCAGTGAAGGGATACAGGCTTTAGGCACTGAAGCTTTCTTT. Translated: CASSEGIQALGTEAFF. The variable domain in full, completed from reference TRBV2 and TRBJ1-1, reads EPEVTQTPSHQVTQMGQEVILRCVPISNHLYFYWYRQILGQKVEFLVSFYNNEISEKSEIFDDQFSVERPDGSNFTLKIRSTKLEDSAMYFCASSEGIQALGTEAFFGQGTRLTVV.

This chain connects TRBV29-1 to TRBJ2-4; D possibly corresponds to TRBD2 (5 bases). Germline CDR1 reads SQVTM; CDR2 reads ANQGSEA. V lost 5 bases and J 1 base, leaving 18 bases between the germline ends. There are 16 residues in the CDR3. The chain's CDR3 is CSVRVSLTGAKNIQYF. In DNA, the CDR3 is TGCAGCGTTAGGGTCAGCCTAACGGGGGCCAAAAACATTCAGTACTTC.

A few counts support this clonotype. V is TRBV15 and J is TRBJ2-7; D unclear. The CDR3 is 15 amino acids. V was trimmed by 0 bases and J by 4 bases, leaving 13 bases between them. CDR1 is LNHNV and CDR2 is YYDKDF in the germline V gene (reference sequence). The CDR3 is CATSRDQTLGYEQYF. The CDR3 nucleotides read TGTGCCACCAGCAGAGATCAAACATTGGGTTACGAGCAGTACTTC.

Worth noting for this clonotype: Its ends do not fully match the called genes, so a read error is possible. V gene TRBV9 combines with J gene TRBJ2-7, with D hard to call. Germline V gene lookup returns CDR1 SGDLS and CDR2 YYNGEE. The CDR3 runs to 14 residues. CDR3 region: CTSSVDGDGNEQYF. In DNA form, the CDR3 reads TGTACCAGCAGCGTAGACGGAGATGGAAACGAGCAGTACTTC.

This clonotype was seen many times. The chain links TRBV3-1 to TRBJ2-1, with 10 bases lining up with TRBD2. CDR3 size: 16 residues. Germline V lookup: CDR1 LGHDT, CDR2 YNNKEL (reference sequence). V was clipped by 4 bases and J by 4 bases; unmatched bases: 7. The CDR3 bases are TGTGCCAGCAGCCCCCGTCTAGCGGGAGAGTACAATGAGCAGTTCTTC. Its translation is CASSPRLAGEYNEQFF.

This clonotype was observed a handful of times. A much larger clone is a single base away; this may be a read error. The V gene is TRBV6-1, the J gene TRBJ2-5; D is unresolved. The CDR3 loop spans 12 amino acids. Germline V gives CDR1 MNHNS, CDR2 SASEGT. The CDR3 spells CAGSVGQETQYF. In nucleotides, the CDR3 is TGTGCCGGCAGTGTTGGCCAAGAGACCCAGTACTTC.

This clonotype was seen ten or more times. The chain combines TRBV5-1 with TRBJ2-5; tentative D call: TRBD1 (6 bases). Trimming removed 5 bases at V and 3 bases at J, with 11 bases between. The CDR3 has 13 residues. CDR1 is SGHRS, CDR2 YFSETQ, per germline. The DNA of the CDR3 is TGCGCCAGCAGGCCGGGACAAGAAGAGACCCAGTACTTC. Encoded protein: CASRPGQEETQYF.

This clonotype has a count of ten or more. The chain links TRBV12-3 or TRBV12-4 to TRBJ2-7, with no clear D. The V and J ends lost 3 bases and 2 bases respectively, with 5 bases between them. There are 12 residues in the CDR3. The CDR3 region is CASSFEPYEQYF. For the CDR3, the DNA is TGTGCCAGCAGTTTTGAACCCTACGAGCAGTACTTC.

This clonotype has ten or more counts. The chain employs TRBV2 and TRBJ1-2; the D gene is possibly TRBD1 (5 bases). The V end was cut by 3 bases, the J end by 0 bases, with 8 bases between. The V gene's germline CDR1 is SNHLY and CDR2 FYNNEI. This CDR3 comprises 14 residues. The CDR3 DNA sequence: TGTGCCAGCAGTGATGGGGGAACTAACTATGGCTACACCTTC. Protein: CASSDGGTNYGYTF.

V and J are TRBV12-3 or TRBV12-4 and TRBJ2-5; TRBD1 agrees at 11 bases. V was clipped by 6 bases and J by 5 bases; unmatched bases: 8. This CDR3 region has 15 residues. CDR3 region: CASSRDRGRVETQYF. CDR3 nucleotides: TGTGCCAGCAGCCGGGACAGGGGGAGGGTTGAGACCCAGTACTTC.

This clonotype was found many times. This chain uses TRBV28 with TRBJ2-1; 8 bases map to TRBD2. Germline V CDR1 and CDR2: MDHEN, SYDVKM. This CDR3 region has 11 residues. Unmatched junction bases numbered 5, after V lost 6 bases and J lost 13 bases. Written as DNA, the CDR3 is TGTGCCAGCAGGCGACTAGCGCAACAGTTCTTC. This encodes CASRRLAQQFF.

The rearrangement joins TRBV18 to TRBJ2-3; no reliable D call. The CDR3 is made up of 15 amino acids. CDR1 is KGHSH, CDR2 LQKENI, per germline. V lost 3 bases and J 1 base, leaving 11 bases between the germline ends. The CDR3 nucleotides read TGTGCCAGCTCACCTAACGCTCCTGGCACAGATACGCAGTATTTT. Translating it yields CASSPNAPGTDTQYF.

This sequence joins TRBV6-1 and TRBJ2-7, with TRBD2 matching over 9 bases. The CDR3 totals 14 residues. Germline V CDR1 and CDR2: MNHNS, SASEGT. V was pared by 5 bases and J by 7 bases, with 9 bases of the junction left unmatched. The CDR3: CASSPIAGAGEQYF. The CDR3 DNA sequence: TGTGCCAGCAGTCCAATAGCGGGAGCTGGGGAGCAGTACTTC.

This clonotype was seen only a few times. The chain recombines TRBV4-1 with TRBJ2-7, with a tentative D call TRBD1 (5 bases). This CDR3 contains 15 residues. The V gene's germline CDR1 is MGHRA and CDR2 YSYEKL. Trimming left V 2 bases short and J 2 bases short, with 13 bases between. The CDR3: CASSQTQGFAYEQYF. In nucleotides, the CDR3 is TGCGCCAGCAGCCAAACGCAGGGTTTCGCCTACGAGCAGTACTTC.

This clonotype appeared many times. The chain links TRBV2 to TRBJ2-1; 10 bases map to TRBD1. Losses at the gene ends were 5 bases for V and 8 bases for J; bases not matched to a gene: 6. CDR3 size: 14 residues. CDR1 and CDR2 (germline): SNHLY, FYNNEI. CDR3 nucleotide sequence: TGTGCCAGCAGTCTGGACAGGGGGGGGGATGAGCAGTTCTTC. Translating gives CASSLDRGGDEQFF.

In its sample, this clonotype was seen many times. The chain couples TRBV6-2 or TRBV6-3 to TRBJ2-3, with 7 positions matching TRBD2. The trim removed 5 bases at V and 0 bases at J, leaving 11 bases unmatched. The CDR3 covers 17 residues. Germline V gene data show CDR1 as MNHEY and CDR2 as SVGEGT. The CDR3 coding sequence is TGTGCCAGCAGTCACGGCCTAGCGGTCGCTAGCACAGATACGCAGTATTTT. Translated: CASSHGLAVASTDTQYF.